This T cell receptor beta chain is from a study of blood T cell repertoires in COVID-19. This clone has just a few counts. Additional DNA sequences in this sample encode the identical CDR3. Profiling relied on immunoSEQ multiplex PCR, and the TCRdb table lists in-frame clones only, not all of them. This table holds fewer than 300,000 clones, under 90% found once. Material for sequencing was peripheral blood. The receptor comes from a woman in her sixties or seventies with active or convalescent COVID-19.

The chain's CDR3 is CASSLSSYEQYF. For the CDR3, the DNA is TGTGCCAGCAGCTTGTCGTCCTACGAGCAGTACTTC. V gene TRBV5-6 combines with J gene TRBJ2-7; D not certain. The CDR3 sequence is 12 residues long. Trimming removed 1 base from V and 1 base from J, with 3 bases in between. CDR1 is SGHDT and CDR2 is YYEEEE in the germline V gene.